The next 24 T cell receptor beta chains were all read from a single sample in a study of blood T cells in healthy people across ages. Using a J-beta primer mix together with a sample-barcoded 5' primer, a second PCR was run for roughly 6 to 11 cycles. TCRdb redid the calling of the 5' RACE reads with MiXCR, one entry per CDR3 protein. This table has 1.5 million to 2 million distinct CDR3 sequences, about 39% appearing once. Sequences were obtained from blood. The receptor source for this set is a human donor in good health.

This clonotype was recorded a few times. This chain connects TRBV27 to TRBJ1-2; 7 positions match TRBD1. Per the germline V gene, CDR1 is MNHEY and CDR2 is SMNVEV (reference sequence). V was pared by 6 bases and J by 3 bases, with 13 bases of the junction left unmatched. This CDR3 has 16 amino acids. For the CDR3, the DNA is TGTGCCAGCAGCCCATCGGAGGGGGCTTCACACTATGGCTACACCTTC. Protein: CASSPSEGASHYGYTF.

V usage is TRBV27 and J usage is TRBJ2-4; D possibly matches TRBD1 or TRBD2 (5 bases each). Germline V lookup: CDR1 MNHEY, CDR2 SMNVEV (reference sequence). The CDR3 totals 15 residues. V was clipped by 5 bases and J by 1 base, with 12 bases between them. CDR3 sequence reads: CASSEWGSAKNIQYF. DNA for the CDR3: TGTGCCAGCAGTGAGTGGGGGTCGGCCAAAAACATTCAGTACTTC.

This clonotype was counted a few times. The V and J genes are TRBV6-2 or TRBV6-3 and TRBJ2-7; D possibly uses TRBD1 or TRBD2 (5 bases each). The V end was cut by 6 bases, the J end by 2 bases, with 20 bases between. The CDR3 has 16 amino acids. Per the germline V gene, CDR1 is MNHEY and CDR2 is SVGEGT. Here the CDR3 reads CASRPYPGTDTYEQYF. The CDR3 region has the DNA TGTGCCAGCAGACCCTACCCCGGGACGGACACCTACGAGCAGTACTTC.

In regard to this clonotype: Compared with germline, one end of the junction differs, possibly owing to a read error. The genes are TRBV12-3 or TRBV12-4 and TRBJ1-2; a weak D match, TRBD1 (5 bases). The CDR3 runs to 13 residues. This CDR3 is CASSSGFFYGYTF. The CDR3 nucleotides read TGCGCCAGCAGCTCAGGGTTTTTCTATGGCTACACCTTC.

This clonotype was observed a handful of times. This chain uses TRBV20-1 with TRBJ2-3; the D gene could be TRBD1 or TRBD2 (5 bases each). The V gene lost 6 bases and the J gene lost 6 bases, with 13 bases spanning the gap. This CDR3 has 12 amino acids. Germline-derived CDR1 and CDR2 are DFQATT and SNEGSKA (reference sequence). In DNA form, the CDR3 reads TGCAGTGCAAAGCCCTGGGGGGATACGCAGTATTTT. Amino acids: CSAKPWGDTQYF.

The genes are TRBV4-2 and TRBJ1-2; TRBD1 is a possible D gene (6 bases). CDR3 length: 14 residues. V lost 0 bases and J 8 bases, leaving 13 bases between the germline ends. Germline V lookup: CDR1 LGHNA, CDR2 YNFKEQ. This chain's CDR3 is CASSQDLIQGGYTF. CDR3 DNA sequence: TGTGCCAGCAGCCAAGACCTTATCCAGGGGGGCTACACCTTC.

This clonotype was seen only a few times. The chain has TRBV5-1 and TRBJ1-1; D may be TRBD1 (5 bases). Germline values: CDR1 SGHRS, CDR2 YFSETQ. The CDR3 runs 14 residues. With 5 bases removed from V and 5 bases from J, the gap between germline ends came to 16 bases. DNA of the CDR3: TGCGCCAGCAGATCGAACGGGGCTGAAACTGAAGCTTTCTTT. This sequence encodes CASRSNGAETEAFF.

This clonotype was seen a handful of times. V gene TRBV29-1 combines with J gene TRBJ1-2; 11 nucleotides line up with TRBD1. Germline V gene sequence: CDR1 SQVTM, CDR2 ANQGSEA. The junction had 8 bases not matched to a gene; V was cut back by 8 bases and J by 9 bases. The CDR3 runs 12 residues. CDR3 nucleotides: TGCAGCACTGGACAGGGGGCGCCTCGCTACACCTTC. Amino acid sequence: CSTGQGAPRYTF.

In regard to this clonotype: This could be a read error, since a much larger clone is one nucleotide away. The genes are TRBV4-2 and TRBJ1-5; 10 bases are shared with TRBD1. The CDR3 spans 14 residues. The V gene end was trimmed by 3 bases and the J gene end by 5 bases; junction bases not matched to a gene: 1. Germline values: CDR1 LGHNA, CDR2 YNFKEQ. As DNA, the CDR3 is TGTGCCAGCAGCCACGGGACAGGGGATCAGCCCCAGCATTTT. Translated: CASSHGTGDQPQHF.

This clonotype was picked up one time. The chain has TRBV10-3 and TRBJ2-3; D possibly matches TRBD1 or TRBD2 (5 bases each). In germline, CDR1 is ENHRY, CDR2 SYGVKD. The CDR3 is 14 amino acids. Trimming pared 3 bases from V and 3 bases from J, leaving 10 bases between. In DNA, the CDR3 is TGTGCCATCAGTGAACCGGGGCTGACAGATACGCAGTATTTT. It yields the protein CAISEPGLTDTQYF.

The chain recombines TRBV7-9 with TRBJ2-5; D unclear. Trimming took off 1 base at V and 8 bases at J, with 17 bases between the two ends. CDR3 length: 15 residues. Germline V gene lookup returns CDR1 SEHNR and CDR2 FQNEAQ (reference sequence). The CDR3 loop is CASSLGVSLWSTQYF. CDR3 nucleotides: TGTGCCAGCAGCTTAGGAGTCAGCTTATGGTCTACCCAGTACTTC.

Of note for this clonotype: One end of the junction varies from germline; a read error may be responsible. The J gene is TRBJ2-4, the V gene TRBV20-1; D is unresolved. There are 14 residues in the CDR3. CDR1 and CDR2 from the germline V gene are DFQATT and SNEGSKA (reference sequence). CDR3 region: CGAKNELAKNIQYF. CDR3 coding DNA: TGCGGTGCCAAGAACGAGCTAGCCAAAAACATTCAGTACTTC.

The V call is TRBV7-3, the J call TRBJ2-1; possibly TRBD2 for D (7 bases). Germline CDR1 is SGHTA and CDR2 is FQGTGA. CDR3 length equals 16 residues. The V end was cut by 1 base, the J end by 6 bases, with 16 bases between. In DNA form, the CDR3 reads TGTGCCAGCAGCTTAAATGTGGGGGGGCCCGGCAATGAGCAGTTCTTC. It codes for CASSLNVGGPGNEQFF.

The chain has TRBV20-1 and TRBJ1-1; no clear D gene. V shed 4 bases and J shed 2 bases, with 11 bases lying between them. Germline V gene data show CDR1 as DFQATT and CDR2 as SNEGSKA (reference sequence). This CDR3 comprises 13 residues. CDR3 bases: TGCAGTGCTATCAAAGACGTAAACACTGAAGCTTTCTTT. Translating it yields CSAIKDVNTEAFF.

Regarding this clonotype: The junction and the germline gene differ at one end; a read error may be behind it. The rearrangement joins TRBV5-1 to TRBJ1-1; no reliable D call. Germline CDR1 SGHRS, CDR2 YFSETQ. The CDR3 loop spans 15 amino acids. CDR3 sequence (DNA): TGCGCCAACAGCTTTGCCGGGCCGGGGAACACTGAAGCTTTCTTT. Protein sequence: CANSFAGPGNTEAFF.

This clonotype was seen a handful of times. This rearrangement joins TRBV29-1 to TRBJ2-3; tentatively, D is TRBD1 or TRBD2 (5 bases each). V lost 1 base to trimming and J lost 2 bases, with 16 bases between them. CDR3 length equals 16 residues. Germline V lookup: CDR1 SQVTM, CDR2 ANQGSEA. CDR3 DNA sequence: TGCAGCGTTGAAGGGGGACGGGACCACTTCACAGATACGCAGTATTTT. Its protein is CSVEGGRDHFTDTQYF.

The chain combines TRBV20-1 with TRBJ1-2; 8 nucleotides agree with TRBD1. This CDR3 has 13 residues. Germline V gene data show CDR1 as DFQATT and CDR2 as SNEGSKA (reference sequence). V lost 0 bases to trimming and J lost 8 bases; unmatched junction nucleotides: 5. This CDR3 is CSARDRGRVGYTF. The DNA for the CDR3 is TGCAGTGCTAGAGACAGGGGGCGAGTCGGCTACACCTTC.

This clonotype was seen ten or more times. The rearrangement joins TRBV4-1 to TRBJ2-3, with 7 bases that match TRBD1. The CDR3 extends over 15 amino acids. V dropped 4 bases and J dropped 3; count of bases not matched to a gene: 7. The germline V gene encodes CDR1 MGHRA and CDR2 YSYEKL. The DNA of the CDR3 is TGCGCCAGCAGCCCCGACAGGGACCGGACAGATACGCAGTATTTT. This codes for CASSPDRDRTDTQYF.

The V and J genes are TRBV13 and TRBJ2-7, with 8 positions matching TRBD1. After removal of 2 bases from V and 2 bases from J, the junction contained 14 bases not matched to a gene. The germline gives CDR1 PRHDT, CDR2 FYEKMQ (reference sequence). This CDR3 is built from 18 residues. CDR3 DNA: TGTGCCAGCAGCTTAACCGGGACAGGAGACCAACACCCCTACGAGCAGTACTTC. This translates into CASSLTGTGDQHPYEQYF.

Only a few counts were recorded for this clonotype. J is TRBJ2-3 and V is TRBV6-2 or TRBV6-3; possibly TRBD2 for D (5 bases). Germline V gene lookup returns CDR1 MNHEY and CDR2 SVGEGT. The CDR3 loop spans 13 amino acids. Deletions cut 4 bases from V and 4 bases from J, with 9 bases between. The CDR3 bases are TGTGCCAGCAGTTCGAGGGTACCAGATACGCAGTATTTT. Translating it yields CASSSRVPDTQYF.

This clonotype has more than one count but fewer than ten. This CDR3 is CASSSDRGFVYEQYF. The CDR3 DNA follows: TGTGCCAGCAGTTCGGACAGGGGATTTGTCTACGAGCAGTACTTC. The J gene is TRBJ2-7, the V gene TRBV12-3 or TRBV12-4, with 9 bases identical to TRBD1. The junction had 7 bases not matched to a gene; V was cut back by 4 bases and J by 3 bases. There are 15 residues in the CDR3.

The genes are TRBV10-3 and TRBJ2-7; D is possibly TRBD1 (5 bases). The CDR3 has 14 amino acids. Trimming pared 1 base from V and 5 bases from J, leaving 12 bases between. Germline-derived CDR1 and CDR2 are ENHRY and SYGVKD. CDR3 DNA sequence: TGTGCCATCAGTGAGTTTGCAGGGCTACACGAGCAGTACTTC. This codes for CAISEFAGLHEQYF.

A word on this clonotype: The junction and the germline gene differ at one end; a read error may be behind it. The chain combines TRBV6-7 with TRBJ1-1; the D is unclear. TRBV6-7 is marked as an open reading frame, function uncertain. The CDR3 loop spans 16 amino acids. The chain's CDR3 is CASSFLRPSMNTEAFF. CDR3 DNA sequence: TGTGCCAGCAGTTTTCTCCGCCCTTCAATGAACACTGAGGCTTTCTTT.

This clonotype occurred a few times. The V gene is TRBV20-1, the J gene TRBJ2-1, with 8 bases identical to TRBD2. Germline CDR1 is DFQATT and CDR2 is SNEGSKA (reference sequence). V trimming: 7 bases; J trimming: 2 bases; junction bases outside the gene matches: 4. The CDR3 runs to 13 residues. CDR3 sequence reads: CSVLGLAYNEQFF. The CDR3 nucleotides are TGCAGTGTCCTGGGACTAGCCTACAATGAGCAGTTCTTC.